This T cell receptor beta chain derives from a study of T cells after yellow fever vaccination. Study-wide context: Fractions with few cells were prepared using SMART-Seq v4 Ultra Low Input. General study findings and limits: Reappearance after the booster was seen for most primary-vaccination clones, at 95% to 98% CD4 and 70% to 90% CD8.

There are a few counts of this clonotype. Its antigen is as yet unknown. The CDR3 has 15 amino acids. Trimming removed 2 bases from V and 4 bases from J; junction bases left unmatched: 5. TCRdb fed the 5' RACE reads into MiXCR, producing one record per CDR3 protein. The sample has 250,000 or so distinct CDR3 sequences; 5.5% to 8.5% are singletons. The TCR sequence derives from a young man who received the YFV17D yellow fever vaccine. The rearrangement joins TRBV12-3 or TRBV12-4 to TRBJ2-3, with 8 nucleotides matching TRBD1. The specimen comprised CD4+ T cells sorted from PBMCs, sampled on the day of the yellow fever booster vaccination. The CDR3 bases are TGTGCCAGCAGTTTACGGCAGGGGGCCTCAGATACGCAGTATTTT. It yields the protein CASSLRQGASDTQYF.